The 18 T cell receptor beta chains below all came from one sample that was sequenced in a study of T cells after yellow fever vaccination. MiXCR, applied by TCRdb to the 5' RACE reads, yields one record per CDR3 protein. The data show 500,000 to 700,000 distinct CDR3 sequences, less than 20% seen once. This specimen was PBMCs, taken 15 days after the yellow fever booster vaccination. Source of these receptors: a man younger than 45 who received the YFV17D yellow fever vaccine.

This rearrangement joins TRBV12-3 or TRBV12-4 to TRBJ2-5, with D unresolved. Between the trimmed V and J ends, which lost 4 bases and 5 bases, there was a span of 8 bases. The CDR3 has 12 residues. The DNA for the CDR3 is TGTGCCAGCAGTTCCGACCTCGAGACCCAGTACTTC. Residues: CASSSDLETQYF.

A few counts support this clonotype. The chain joins TRBV5-1 to TRBJ2-7; D is unclear. Germline CDR1 reads SGHRS; CDR2 reads YFSETQ. The CDR3 runs to 12 residues. The V end was cut by 5 bases, the J end by 4 bases, with 10 bases between. The CDR3 DNA is TGCGCCAGCAGAAAGAGCGATTACGAGCAGTACTTC. Its translation is CASRKSDYEQYF. Looking up the rest from reference TRBV5-1 and TRBJ2-7 gives the full variable domain: KAGVTQTPRYLIKTRGQQVTLSCSPISGHRSVSWYQQTPGQGLQFLFEYFSETQRNKGNFPGRFSGRQFSNSRSEMNVSTLELGDSALYLCASRKSDYEQYFGPGTRLTVT.

This clonotype was counted between two and nine times. This chain links TRBV5-1 with TRBJ2-2; 15 bases map to TRBD2. The CDR3 spans 18 residues. Germline trimming cut 3 bases from V and 4 bases from J; bases unmatched to any gene: 7. Per germline, CDR1 SGHRS and CDR2 YFSETQ. The DNA for the CDR3 is TGCGCCAGCAGCTCACGGACTAGCGGGAGGGCCGGCACCGGGGAGCTGTTTTTT. Translation gives CASSSRTSGRAGTGELFF.

The gene calls are TRBV19 and TRBJ2-7; D gene uncertain. The V gene lost 7 bases and the J gene lost 3 bases, with 7 bases spanning the gap. The CDR3 has 11 amino acids. Germline V gives CDR1 LNHDA, CDR2 SQIVND (reference sequence). CDR3 DNA: TGTGCCAGTAACCGGTGCTACGAGCAGTACTTC. Translating it yields CASNRCYEQYF. Supplemented by reference TRBV19 and TRBJ2-7, the full variable domain reads DGGITQSPKYLFRKEGQNVTLSCEQNLNHDAMYWYRQDPGQGLRLIYYSQIVNDFQKGDIAEGYSVSREKKESFPLTVTSAQKNPTAFYLCASNRCYEQYFGPGTRLTVT.

This clonotype was counted a few times. This chain links TRBV6-1 with TRBJ2-5; 11 bases fit TRBD2. Germline-derived CDR1 and CDR2 are MNHNS and SASEGT. The CDR3 extends over 18 amino acids. Unmatched junction bases numbered 16, after V lost 1 base and J lost 9 bases. This CDR3 reads CASSEVAGGPTGRSAQYF. CDR3 bases: TGTGCCAGCAGTGAAGTAGCGGGAGGGCCAACTGGACGATCGGCCCAGTACTTC.

The gene calls are TRBV29-1 and TRBJ2-3; 11 bases fit TRBD2. The junction had 6 bases not matched to a gene; V was cut back by 4 bases and J by 6 bases. The CDR3 has 14 residues. The germline CDR1 and CDR2 sequences are SQVTM and ANQGSEA. CDR3 sequence (DNA): TGCAGCGTTGTAGCGGGAGGGTTGTCCGATACGCAGTATTTT. Residues: CSVVAGGLSDTQYF.

This sequence joins TRBV15 and TRBJ2-3, with 8 bases lining up with TRBD2. The V gene end was trimmed by 7 bases and the J gene end by 7 bases; junction bases not matched to a gene: 16. CDR3 length equals 16 residues. CDR1 is LNHNV and CDR2 is YYDKDF in the germline V gene (reference sequence). The CDR3 reads CATTPGVAGSVHTQYF. The CDR3 DNA follows: TGTGCCACCACCCCTGGTGTAGCGGGATCGGTCCATACGCAGTATTTT.

The chain uses TRBV9 and TRBJ2-7; D not certain. This CDR3 is 13 amino acids long. V lost 4 bases, J lost 6 bases, and 14 bases lay in between. Germline lookup yields CDR1 SGDLS and CDR2 YYNGEE. Written as DNA, the CDR3 is TGTGCCAGCAGCCCAAGTATTCCGGGCGAGCAGTACTTC. As protein: CASSPSIPGEQYF.

This clonotype was found many times. CDR3 in DNA: TGTGCCACCACCTCGGGACTAGCGGGAGACGAGGGGTACTTC. This codes for CATTSGLAGDEGYF. The chain recombines TRBV6-1 with TRBJ2-7; TRBD2 agrees at 14 bases. V shed 10 bases, J shed 12 bases, and the junction held 14 bases outside the gene matches. Looked up from germline, CDR1 is MNHNS and CDR2 is SASEGT. The CDR3 spans 14 residues.

This clonotype came up a few times. The gene calls are TRBV15 and TRBJ1-2, with a weak D call TRBD1 (6 bases). The CDR3 extends over 15 amino acids. Germline V CDR1 and CDR2: LNHNV, YYDKDF (reference sequence). Trimming removed 2 bases from V and 13 bases from J, with 23 bases in between. The CDR3 nucleotides read TGTGCCACCAGCAGACCCGACGATGGACAGTCAAAATTCACCTTC. Translated: CATSRPDDGQSKFTF.

About this clonotype itself: The junction shows a germline mismatch at one end, possibly a read error. The chain uses TRBV7-3 and TRBJ2-3; possible D gene TRBD1, 6 bases. CDR1 is SGHTA and CDR2 is FQGTGA in the germline V gene. CDR3 length: 12 residues. The CDR3 spells CASSLGADMQYF. In nucleotides, the CDR3 is TGTGCCAGCAGCTTGGGGGCAGATATGCAGTATTTT. The whole variable domain, remainder taken from reference TRBV7-3 and TRBJ2-3, is GAGVSQTPSNKVTEKGKYVELRCDPISGHTALYWYRQSLGQGPEFLIYFQGTGAADDSGLPNDRFFAVRPEGSVSTLKIQRTERGDSAVYLCASSLGADMQYFGPGTRLTVL.

This rearrangement joins TRBV4-1 to TRBJ2-1, with TRBD2 matching over 14 bases. The V segment lost 0 bases and the J segment 6 bases; nucleotides outside the gene matches: 19. This CDR3 has 22 residues. CDR1 MGHRA and CDR2 YSYEKL come from the germline V gene. CDR3 nucleotide sequence: TGCGCCAGCAGCCAAGAGGGCCGACTAGCGGGAGGGCCGAGACGAATCATCAATGAGCAGTTCTTC. Amino acid sequence: CASSQEGRLAGGPRRIINEQFF.

There are a few counts of this clonotype. This chain uses TRBV5-5 with TRBJ1-1; 8 nucleotides line up with TRBD1. With V trimmed by 0 bases and J by 0 bases, 1 base remained unmatched. This CDR3 spans 15 amino acids. CDR1 is SGHKS, CDR2 YYEKEE, per germline (reference sequence). The CDR3 reads CASSLAGQVNTEAFF. The DNA of the CDR3 is TGTGCCAGCAGCTTGGCGGGACAGGTGAACACTGAAGCTTTCTTT.

This clonotype has more than one count but fewer than ten. V gene TRBV20-1 combines with J gene TRBJ2-2, with TRBD2 identical over 7 bases. The CDR3 spans 15 residues. Germline V CDR1 and CDR2: DFQATT, SNEGSKA (reference sequence). J gave up 4 bases and V 2 bases, and 7 bases lay outside the gene matches. CDR3 region: CSARLAGVGTGELFF. DNA for the CDR3: TGCAGTGCTAGACTCGCGGGAGTTGGCACCGGGGAGCTGTTTTTT.

The table lists this clonotype with a few counts. The chain couples TRBV29-1 to TRBJ2-7; a weak D match, TRBD1 (5 bases). CDR1 and CDR2 (germline): SQVTM, ANQGSEA. V was shortened by 4 bases and J by 2 bases, with 9 bases between the two germline ends. The CDR3 has 12 amino acids. In DNA form, the CDR3 reads TGCAGCGTTGGGCAGGACACCTACGAGCAGTACTTC. As protein: CSVGQDTYEQYF.

This clonotype was recorded many times. The J gene is TRBJ2-7, the V gene TRBV20-1; D gene ambiguous. This CDR3 is 12 amino acids long. Trimming left V 4 bases short and J 4 bases short, with 11 bases between. CDR1 is DFQATT and CDR2 is SNEGSKA in the germline V gene (reference sequence). The CDR3 coding sequence is TGCAGTGCTACGAAGTTGTCATACGAGCAGTACTTC. It is translated as CSATKLSYEQYF.

This clonotype was counted at least ten times. This chain connects TRBV7-9 to TRBJ2-3; TRBD2 agrees at 7 bases. The V gene's germline CDR1 is SEHNR and CDR2 FQNEAQ (reference sequence). The junction had 11 bases not matched to a gene; V was cut back by 4 bases and J by 4 bases. This CDR3 has 16 residues. CDR3 bases: TGTGCCAGCAGCTACCCCGGAGCGGGGTTGGCAGATACGCAGTATTTT. Protein sequence: CASSYPGAGLADTQYF.

The chain couples TRBV7-8 to TRBJ2-4, with 8 nucleotides matching TRBD1. CDR1 is SGHVS, CDR2 FQNEAQ, per germline. CDR3 length equals 15 residues. The V segment lost 5 bases and the J segment 1 base; nucleotides outside the gene matches: 4. The CDR3 sequence is CASSLTGVAKNIQYF. Here the CDR3 DNA reads TGTGCCAGCAGCCTGACAGGGGTGGCCAAAAACATTCAGTACTTC.